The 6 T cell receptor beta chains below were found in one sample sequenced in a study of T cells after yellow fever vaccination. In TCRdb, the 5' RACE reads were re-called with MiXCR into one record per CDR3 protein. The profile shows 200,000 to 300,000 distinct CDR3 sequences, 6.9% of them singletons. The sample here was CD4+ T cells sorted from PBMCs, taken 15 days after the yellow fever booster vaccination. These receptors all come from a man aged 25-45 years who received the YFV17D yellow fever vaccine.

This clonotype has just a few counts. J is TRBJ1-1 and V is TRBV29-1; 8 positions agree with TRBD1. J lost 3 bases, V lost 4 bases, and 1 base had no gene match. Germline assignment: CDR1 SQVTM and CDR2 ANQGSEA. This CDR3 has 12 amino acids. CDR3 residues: CSVATGDTEAFF. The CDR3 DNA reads TGCAGCGTTGCGACAGGGGACACTGAAGCTTTCTTT.

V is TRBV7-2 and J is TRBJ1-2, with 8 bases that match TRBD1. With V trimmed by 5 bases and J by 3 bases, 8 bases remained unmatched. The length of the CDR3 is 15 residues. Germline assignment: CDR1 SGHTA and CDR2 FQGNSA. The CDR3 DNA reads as TGTGCCAGCAGCCGATTACAGGGGGTGGACTATGGCTACACCTTC. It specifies CASSRLQGVDYGYTF. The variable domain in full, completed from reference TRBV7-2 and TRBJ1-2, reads GAGVSQSPSNKVTEKGKDVELRCDPISGHTALYWYRQSLGQGLEFLIYFQGNSAPDKSGLPSDRFSAERTGGSVSTLTIQRTQQEDSAVYLCASSRLQGVDYGYTFGSGTRLTVV.

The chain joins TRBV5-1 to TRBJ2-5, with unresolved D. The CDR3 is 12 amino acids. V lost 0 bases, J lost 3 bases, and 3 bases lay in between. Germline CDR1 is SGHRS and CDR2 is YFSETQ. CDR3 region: CASSLAKETQYF. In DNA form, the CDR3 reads TGCGCCAGCAGCTTGGCTAAAGAGACCCAGTACTTC.

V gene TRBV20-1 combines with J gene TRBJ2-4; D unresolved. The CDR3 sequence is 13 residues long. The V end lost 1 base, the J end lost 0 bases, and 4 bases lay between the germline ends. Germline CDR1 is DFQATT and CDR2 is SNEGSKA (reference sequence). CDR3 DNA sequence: TGCAGTGCTAGAGGGTTAGCCAAAAACATTCAGTACTTC. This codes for CSARGLAKNIQYF.

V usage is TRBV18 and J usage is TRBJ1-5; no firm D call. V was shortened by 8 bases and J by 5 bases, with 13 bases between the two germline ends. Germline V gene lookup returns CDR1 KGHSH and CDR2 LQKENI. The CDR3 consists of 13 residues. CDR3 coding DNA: TGTGCCAGCCGAGACTCCCTTGATCAGCCCCAGCATTTT. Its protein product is CASRDSLDQPQHF.

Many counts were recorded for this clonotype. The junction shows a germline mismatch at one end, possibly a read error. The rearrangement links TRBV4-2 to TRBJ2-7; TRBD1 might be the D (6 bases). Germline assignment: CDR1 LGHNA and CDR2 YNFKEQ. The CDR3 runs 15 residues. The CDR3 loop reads CASSQDFRTGYEQYF. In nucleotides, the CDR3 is TGTGCCAGCAGTCAAGATTTCCGCACAGGGTACGAGCAGTACTTC.